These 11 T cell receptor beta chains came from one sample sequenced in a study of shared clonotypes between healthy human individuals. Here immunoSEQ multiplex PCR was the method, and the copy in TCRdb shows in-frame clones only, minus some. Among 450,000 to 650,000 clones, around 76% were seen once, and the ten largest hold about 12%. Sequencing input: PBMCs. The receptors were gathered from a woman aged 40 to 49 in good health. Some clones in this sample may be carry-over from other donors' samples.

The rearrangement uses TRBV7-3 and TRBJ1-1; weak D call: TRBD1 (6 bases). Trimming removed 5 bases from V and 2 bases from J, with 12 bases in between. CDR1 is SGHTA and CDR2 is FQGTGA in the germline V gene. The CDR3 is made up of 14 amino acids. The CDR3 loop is CASSRDNINTEAFF. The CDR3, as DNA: TGTGCCAGCAGCCGGGACAACATAAACACTGAAGCTTTCTTT. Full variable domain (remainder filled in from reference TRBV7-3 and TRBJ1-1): GAGVSQTPSNKVTEKGKYVELRCDPISGHTALYWYRQSLGQGPEFLIYFQGTGAADDSGLPNDRFFAVRPEGSVSTLKIQRTERGDSAVYLCASSRDNINTEAFFGQGTRLTVV.

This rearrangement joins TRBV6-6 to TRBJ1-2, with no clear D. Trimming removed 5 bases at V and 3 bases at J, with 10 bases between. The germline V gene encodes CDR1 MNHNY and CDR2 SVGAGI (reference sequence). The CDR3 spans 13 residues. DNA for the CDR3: TGTGCCAGCAGTCTCCAGGAATACTATGGCTACACCTTC. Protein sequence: CASSLQEYYGYTF.

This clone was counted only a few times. The CDR3 loop reads CASSYDRYYEQYF. As DNA, the CDR3 is TGTGCCAGCAGTTATGACAGGTACTACGAGCAGTACTTC. V gene TRBV28 combines with J gene TRBJ2-7; perhaps TRBD1 as D (6 bases). The CDR3 consists of 13 residues. V shed 4 bases and J shed 3 bases, with 10 bases lying between them. From germline, CDR1 is MDHEN and CDR2 SYDVKM.

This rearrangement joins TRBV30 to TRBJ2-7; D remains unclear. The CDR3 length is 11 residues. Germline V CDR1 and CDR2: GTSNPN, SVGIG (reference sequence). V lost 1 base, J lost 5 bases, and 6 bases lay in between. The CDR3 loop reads CAWSAMDEQYF. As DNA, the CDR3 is TGTGCCTGGAGTGCGATGGACGAGCAGTACTTC. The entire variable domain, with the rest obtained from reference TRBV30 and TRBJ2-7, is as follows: SQTIHQWPATLVQPVGSPLSLECTVEGTSNPNLYWYRQAAGRGLQLLFYSVGIGQISSEVPQNLSASRPQDRQFILSSKKLLLSDSGFYLCAWSAMDEQYFGPGTRLTVT.

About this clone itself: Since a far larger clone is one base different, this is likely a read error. The CDR3 DNA is TGTGCCAGCAGCTTCTTACAGGGCTATGGCCACACCTTC. Protein sequence: CASSFLQGYGHTF. This chain connects TRBV5-6 to TRBJ1-2; perhaps TRBD1 as D (6 bases). The germline V gene has CDR1 SGHDT and CDR2 YYEEEE. The CDR3 consists of 13 residues.

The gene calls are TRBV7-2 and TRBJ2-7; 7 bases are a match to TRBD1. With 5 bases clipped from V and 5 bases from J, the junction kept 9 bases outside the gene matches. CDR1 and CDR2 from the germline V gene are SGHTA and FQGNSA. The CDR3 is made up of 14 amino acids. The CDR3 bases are TGTGCCAGCAGCCCGAGGACAGGTCAGGACGAGCAGTACTTC. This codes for CASSPRTGQDEQYF.

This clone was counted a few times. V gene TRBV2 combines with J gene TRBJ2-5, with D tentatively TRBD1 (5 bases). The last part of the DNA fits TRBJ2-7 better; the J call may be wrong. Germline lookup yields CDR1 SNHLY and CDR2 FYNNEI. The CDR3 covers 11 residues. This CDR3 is CASSGRVEQYF. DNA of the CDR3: TGTGCCAGCAGTGGCAGGGTCGAGCAGTACTTC.

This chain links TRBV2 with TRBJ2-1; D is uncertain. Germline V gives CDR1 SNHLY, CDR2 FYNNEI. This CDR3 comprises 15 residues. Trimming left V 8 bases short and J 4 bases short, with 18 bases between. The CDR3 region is CASRISQAVYNEQFF. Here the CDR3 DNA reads TGTGCCAGCCGCATCTCCCAGGCGGTTTACAATGAGCAGTTCTTC.

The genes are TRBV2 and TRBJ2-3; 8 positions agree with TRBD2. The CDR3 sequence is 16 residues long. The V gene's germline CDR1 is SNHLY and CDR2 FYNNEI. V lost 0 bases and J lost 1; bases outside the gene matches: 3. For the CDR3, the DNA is TGTGCCAGCAGTGAAGCCTTACTAGCGGGCACAGATACGCAGTATTTT. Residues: CASSEALLAGTDTQYF.

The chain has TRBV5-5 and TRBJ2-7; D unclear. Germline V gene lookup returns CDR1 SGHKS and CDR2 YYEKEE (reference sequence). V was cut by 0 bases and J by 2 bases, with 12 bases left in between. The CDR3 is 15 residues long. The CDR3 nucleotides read TGTGCCAGCAGCTTGGCGCCTGGAGAGCCCTACGAGCAGTACTTC. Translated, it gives CASSLAPGEPYEQYF.

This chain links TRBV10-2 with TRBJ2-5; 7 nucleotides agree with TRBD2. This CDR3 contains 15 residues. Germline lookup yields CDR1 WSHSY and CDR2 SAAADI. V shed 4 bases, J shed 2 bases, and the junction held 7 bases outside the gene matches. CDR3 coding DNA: TGCGCCAGCAGTGCCGGACTAGGCAATCAAGAGACCCAGTACTTC. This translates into CASSAGLGNQETQYF.